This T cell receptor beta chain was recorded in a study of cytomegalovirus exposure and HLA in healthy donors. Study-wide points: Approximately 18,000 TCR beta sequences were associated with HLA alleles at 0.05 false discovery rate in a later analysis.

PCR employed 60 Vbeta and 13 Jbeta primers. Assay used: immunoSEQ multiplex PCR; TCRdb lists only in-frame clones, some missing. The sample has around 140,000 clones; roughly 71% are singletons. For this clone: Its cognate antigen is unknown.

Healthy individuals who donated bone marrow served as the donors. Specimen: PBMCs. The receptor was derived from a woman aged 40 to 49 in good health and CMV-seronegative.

The CDR3 nucleotides read TGCGCCAGCAGTCCCGGGATTACTGAAGCTTTCTTT. Its translation: CASSPGITEAFF. This sequence joins TRBV5-1 and TRBJ1-1; no firm D call. The CDR3 consists of 12 residues. V was cut by 5 bases and J by 5 bases, with 10 bases left in between. The germline V gene has CDR1 SGHRS and CDR2 YFSETQ. The whole variable domain, filled in from reference TRBV5-1 and TRBJ1-1, reads KAGVTQTPRYLIKTRGQQVTLSCSPISGHRSVSWYQQTPGQGLQFLFEYFSETQRNKGNFPGRFSGRQFSNSRSEMNVSTLELGDSALYLCASSPGITEAFFGQGTRLTVV.